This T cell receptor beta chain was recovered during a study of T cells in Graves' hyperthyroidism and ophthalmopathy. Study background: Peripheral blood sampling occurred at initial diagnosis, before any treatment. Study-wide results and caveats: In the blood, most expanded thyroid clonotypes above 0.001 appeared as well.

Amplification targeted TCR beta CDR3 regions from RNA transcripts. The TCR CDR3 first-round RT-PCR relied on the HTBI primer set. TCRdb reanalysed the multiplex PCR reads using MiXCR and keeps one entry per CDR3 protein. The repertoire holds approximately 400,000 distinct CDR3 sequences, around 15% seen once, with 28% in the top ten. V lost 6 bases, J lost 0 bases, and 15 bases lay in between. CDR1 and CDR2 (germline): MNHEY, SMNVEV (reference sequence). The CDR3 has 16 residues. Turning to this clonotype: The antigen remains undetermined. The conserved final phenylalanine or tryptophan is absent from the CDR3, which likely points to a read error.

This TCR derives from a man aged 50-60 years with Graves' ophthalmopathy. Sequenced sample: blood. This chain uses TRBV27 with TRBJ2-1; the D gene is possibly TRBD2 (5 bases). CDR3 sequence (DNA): TGTGCCAGCAGCCCTGGACCTCGGGGCTCCTACAATGAGCAGTTCCTC. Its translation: CASSPGPRGSYNEQFL.